This record concerns one T cell receptor (beta chain) sequence. What it binds is not known. Whole-study results and caveats: Tumor-infiltrating Treg TCR alpha and beta sequences overlapped most with tumor naive CD4+ T cells, then blood naive.

The sorted Tregs were CD4+CD25+CD127-/low cells. This CDR3 is 12 amino acids long. V was cut by 3 bases and J by 1 base, with 5 bases left in between. Per the germline V gene, CDR1 is SGHKS and CDR2 is YYEKEE (reference sequence). Full-length variable regions came from constant-region reverse primers plus semi-nested Nested Universal Primer A PCR. TCRdb independently ran MiXCR on the 5' RACE reads; one entry per CDR3 protein. The sample includes about 42,000 distinct CDR3 sequences, approximately 22% seen only once; the top ten take over 3.5%. V gene TRBV5-5 combines with J gene TRBJ2-7; unclear D gene. Sequencing input: Tregs sorted from blood. The TCR sequence derives from a female donor with breast cancer. In DNA form, the CDR3 reads TGTGCCAGCAGCTGGGCGTCCTACGAGCAGTACTTC. It encodes CASSWASYEQYF.